The 9 T cell receptor beta chains below all came from one sample that was sequenced in a study of blood T cell repertoires in COVID-19. Data came from immunoSEQ multiplex PCR; TCRdb stores just in-frame clones and leaves some out. This sample has about 200,000 clones, with roughly 90% found just once. Source material: PBMCs or T cells enriched from blood (not recorded which). The origin of the receptors is a young woman who had recovered from COVID-19.

The CDR3 is CASQPDRVGNTIYF. The CDR3 region has the DNA TGTGCCAGCCAACCGGACAGGGTTGGAAACACCATATATTTT. The chain carries TRBV6-5 and TRBJ1-3, with TRBD1 matching 8 bases. Germline V gene sequence: CDR1 MNHEY, CDR2 SVGAGI. This CDR3 region has 14 residues. Germline trimming cut 8 bases from V and 3 bases from J; bases unmatched to any gene: 6.

The chain's CDR3 is CASSLGGSGSSPLHF. The CDR3 coding sequence is TGTGCCAGCAGTTTAGGAGGAAGCGGGAGTTCACCCCTCCACTTT. The J gene is TRBJ1-6, the V gene TRBV6-5; no clear D. CDR3 length equals 15 residues. Trimming shortened V by 4 bases and J by 9 bases, and 16 bases separated the two germline ends. CDR1 is MNHEY, CDR2 SVGAGI, per germline.

The chain joins TRBV6-5 to TRBJ1-5; D is unresolved. The CDR3 length is 14 residues. Germline-derived CDR1 and CDR2 are MNHEY and SVGAGI. With 6 bases removed from V and 4 bases from J, the gap between germline ends came to 13 bases. The CDR3 nucleotides are TGTGCCAGCAGAGGTCCAGCAGGTAATCAGCCCCAGCATTTT. It yields the protein CASRGPAGNQPQHF.

J is TRBJ1-6 and V is TRBV5-6; a weak D match, TRBD1 (6 bases). Trimming took 4 bases from V and 4 from J, leaving 15 bases between them. The length of the CDR3 is 16 residues. CDR1 is SGHDT and CDR2 is YYEEEE in the germline V gene. In DNA, the CDR3 is TGTGCCAGCAGCCCCACAGGGTCCCAGTATAATTCACCCCTCCACTTT. Protein: CASSPTGSQYNSPLHF.

The chain has TRBV12-3 or TRBV12-4 and TRBJ1-2; the D is unclear. V lost 5 bases and J lost 8, with 12 bases in between. There are 12 residues in the CDR3. The CDR3 DNA sequence: TGTGCCAGCAGTGGAGGAATGGGCGGCTACACCTTC. Amino acid sequence: CASSGGMGGYTF.

This clone was observed a single time. The J gene is TRBJ1-2, the V gene TRBV4-1; D is unclear. Per the germline V gene, CDR1 is MGHRA and CDR2 is YSYEKL. The V end was cut by 2 bases, the J end by 2 bases, with 12 bases between. The CDR3 extends over 15 amino acids. The CDR3 loop reads CASSQRAGLNYGYTF. CDR3 bases: TGCGCCAGCAGCCAAAGGGCGGGGTTAAACTATGGCTACACCTTC.

The CDR3 bases are TGTGCCTGGGACAGGGAATACGAGCAGTACTTC. It yields the protein CAWDREYEQYF. V and J are TRBV30 and TRBJ2-7; 7 bases map to TRBD1. J was trimmed by 4 bases and V by 5 bases; bases with no gene match: 2. There are 11 residues in the CDR3. Germline assignment: CDR1 GTSNPN and CDR2 SVGIG (reference sequence).

V usage is TRBV28 and J usage is TRBJ2-3; D gene ambiguous. Germline loops: CDR1 MDHEN, CDR2 SYDVKM. The germline V and J ends were trimmed by 8 bases and 1 base, with 10 bases remaining between them. CDR3 length equals 13 residues. CDR3 region: CASAKPGTDTQYF. The DNA for the CDR3 is TGTGCCAGCGCGAAACCCGGCACAGATACGCAGTATTTT.

CDR3 loop: CASSLGRGPHEQYF. CDR3 coding DNA: TGTGCCAGCAGTTTGGGCAGGGGGCCCCACGAGCAGTACTTC. The rearrangement joins TRBV27 to TRBJ2-7, with TRBD1 matching 8 bases. This CDR3 has 14 amino acids. V shed 3 bases and J 5 bases; nucleotides not matched to a gene: 6. Germline CDR1 MNHEY, CDR2 SMNVEV (reference sequence).